This entry lists 15 T cell receptor beta chains sequenced from one sample in a study of T cell repertoires in cytomegalovirus infection. Their cognate antigens are unknown. TCRdb used MiXCR to reprocess the reads, holding one entry per CDR3 protein. The sample records 300,000 to 400,000 distinct CDR3 sequences, roughly 29% being singletons. Sequences were derived from cultured PBMCs, sampled from culture after CMV antigen stimulation. These receptors all stem from a human donor in good health (CMV status not recorded). Some clones in this sample may be carry-over from other donors' samples.

This clonotype was recorded many times. CDR3 residues: CASSPGTGISQPQHF. CDR3 DNA: TGTGCCAGCAGCCCCGGGACAGGGATTAGTCAGCCCCAGCATTTT. The rearrangement joins TRBV7-6 to TRBJ1-5; 9 bases map to TRBD1. Germline values: CDR1 SGHVS, CDR2 FNYEAQ. Germline trimming cut 5 bases from V and 6 bases from J; bases unmatched to any gene: 8. The CDR3 loop spans 15 amino acids.

This clonotype was recorded many times. V gene TRBV11-2 combines with J gene TRBJ1-2; D unresolved. The ends were cut back, 5 bases at V and 1 base at J, with 29 bases in the middle. Germline assignment: CDR1 SGHAT and CDR2 FQNNGV. This CDR3 region has 20 residues. CDR3 bases: TGTGCCAGCAGCCCACGTTATCCGGGCCAACACCTACCACTTAACTATGGCTACACCTTC. Amino acid sequence: CASSPRYPGQHLPLNYGYTF.

In this sample, this clonotype turned up a few times. The chain combines TRBV12-3 or TRBV12-4 with TRBJ1-2; D is perhaps TRBD1 (5 bases). The CDR3 consists of 16 residues. V lost 1 base and J 0 bases, leaving 12 bases between the germline ends. CDR3 coding DNA: TGTGCCAGCAGTTTAGGGGCGGGGCTGACTAACTATGGCTACACCTTC. This sequence encodes CASSLGAGLTNYGYTF.

This sequence joins TRBV6-5 and TRBJ1-3; 8 bases agree with TRBD1. Germline lookup yields CDR1 MNHEY and CDR2 SVGAGI. V was pared by 2 bases and J by 4 bases, with 13 bases of the junction left unmatched. The CDR3 runs to 18 residues. CDR3 bases: TGTGCCAGCAGTTACCTCGGGCAGGGGGCACCAGCAGGAAACACCATATATTTT. This codes for CASSYLGQGAPAGNTIYF.

This clonotype appeared a few times. V and J are TRBV11-2 and TRBJ1-1, with D unresolved. Trimming removed 2 bases at V and 0 bases at J, with 13 bases between. This CDR3 contains 16 residues. Germline V gives CDR1 SGHAT, CDR2 FQNNGV. The CDR3 region has the DNA TGTGCCAGCAGCTTACTTAGGTCTACCCTGAACACTGAAGCTTTCTTT. Its protein product is CASSLLRSTLNTEAFF.

This clonotype was counted at least ten times. The chain joins TRBV7-2 to TRBJ2-7; D is possibly TRBD1 or TRBD2 (5 bases each). Trimming took off 5 bases at V and 6 bases at J, with 20 bases between the two ends. CDR3 size: 15 residues. Looked up from germline, CDR1 is SGHTA and CDR2 is FQGNSA. The CDR3 reads CASSRPTGRVLEQYF. The CDR3 coding sequence is TGTGCCAGCAGCCGACCTACGGGGCGGGTGCTCGAGCAGTACTTC.

A note on this clonotype: Since a much larger clone is just one base distant, this may be a read error. The chain combines TRBV24-1 with TRBJ1-5; TRBD1 agrees at 8 bases. This CDR3 contains 15 residues. Per the germline V gene, CDR1 is KGHDR and CDR2 is SFDVKD. The CDR3 DNA follows: TGTGCCACCAGCCCCAGGGGGCGAACCGATCAGCCCCAGCTTTTT. Its translation is CATSPRGRTDQPQLF.

The chain is built from TRBV9 and TRBJ2-7, with 12 bases fitting TRBD2. V was clipped by 4 bases and J by 1 base; unmatched bases: 3. CDR3 length equals 15 residues. Germline V gene sequence: CDR1 SGDLS, CDR2 YYNGEE. As DNA, the CDR3 is TGTGCCAGCAGCATCGGGACTAGCGGGTCCTACGAGCAGTACTTC. Translation: CASSIGTSGSYEQYF.

This clonotype was observed a handful of times. The chain joins TRBV19 to TRBJ1-1; D not resolved. The CDR3 runs 15 residues. Germline CDR1 and CDR2: LNHDA and SQIVND (reference sequence). V was pared by 6 bases and J by 1 base, with 15 bases between. The CDR3, as DNA: TGTGCCAGTAGCCCCGACGGGAGAGCGAACACTGAAGCTTTCTTT. Protein sequence: CASSPDGRANTEAFF.

This clonotype appeared a few times. This sequence joins TRBV2 and TRBJ2-6; 7 bases align to TRBD1. This CDR3 region has 17 residues. From germline, CDR1 is SNHLY and CDR2 FYNNEI. With V trimmed by 6 bases and J by 0 bases, 8 bases remained unmatched. In DNA, the CDR3 is TGTGCCAGCAGGGGAGACAGGGTTAGCTCTGGGGCCAACGTCCTGACTTTC. Translated: CASRGDRVSSGANVLTF.

In this sample, this clonotype turned up a few times. This chain joins TRBV4-1 and TRBJ1-6; D call uncertain. The CDR3 length is 16 residues. Germline V CDR1 and CDR2: MGHRA, YSYEKL. The V and J ends lost 0 bases and 0 bases respectively, with 6 bases between them. The CDR3: CASSQDPNSYNSPLHF. CDR3 nucleotides: TGCGCCAGCAGCCAAGATCCGAACTCCTATAATTCACCCCTCCACTTT.

V is TRBV5-1 and J is TRBJ2-5, with D possibly TRBD2 on 6 matching bases. CDR1 SGHRS and CDR2 YFSETQ come from the germline V gene. The CDR3 runs to 17 residues. With 4 bases removed from V and 3 bases from J, the gap between germline ends came to 22 bases. The DNA of the CDR3 is TGCGCCAGCAGCCCCTTTGGGGGGAAGGCCACGAAAGAGACCCAGTACTTC. Its translation is CASSPFGGKATKETQYF.

There are a few counts of this clonotype. The V gene is TRBV7-9, the J gene TRBJ2-7; possible D gene TRBD2, 5 bases. This CDR3 has 16 amino acids. V lost 0 bases, J lost 3 bases, and 15 bases lay in between. CDR1 SEHNR and CDR2 FQNEAQ come from the germline V gene (reference sequence). The CDR3 DNA reads TGTGCCAGCAGCTTAGCGCTAAGTACTGACTACTACGAGCAGTACTTC. Its translation is CASSLALSTDYYEQYF.

This chain connects TRBV7-9 to TRBJ2-3; D gene unclear. The V gene lost 1 base and the J gene lost 10 bases, with 12 bases spanning the gap. The germline CDR1 and CDR2 sequences are SEHNR and FQNEAQ (reference sequence). CDR3 length: 13 amino acids. The CDR3 DNA sequence: TGTGCCAGCAGCTTAGTTTACCCCGCTCCGCAGTATTTT. Its protein product is CASSLVYPAPQYF. The complete variable domain, with remaining parts taken from reference TRBV7-9 and TRBJ2-3, reads DTGVSQNPRHKITKRGQNVTFRCDPISEHNRLYWYRQTLGQGPEFLTYFQNEAQLEKSRLLSDRFSAERPKGSFSTLEIQRTEQGDSAMYLCASSLVYPAPQYFGPGTRLTVL.

This clonotype was observed a few times. The chain combines TRBV3-1 with TRBJ1-2; 8 positions match TRBD1. CDR3 length: 12 amino acids. V gave up 4 bases and J gave up 6 bases; unmatched junction bases: 1. CDR1 LGHDT and CDR2 YNNKEL come from the germline V gene (reference sequence). The CDR3 nucleotides are TGTGCCAGCAGCCGGACAGGGAATGGCTACACCTTC. Translation: CASSRTGNGYTF. Full variable domain (remainder filled in from reference TRBV3-1 and TRBJ1-2): DTAVSQTPKYLVTQMGNDKSIKCEQNLGHDTMYWYKQDSKKFLKIMFSYNNKELIINETVPNRFSPKSPDKAHLNLHINSLELGDSAVYFCASSRTGNGYTFGSGTRLTVV.